One sample yielded the 25 T cell receptor beta chains listed below, sequenced in a study of CD8 T cells in ankylosing spondylitis. MiXCR was run by TCRdb on the 5' RACE reads, yielding one entry per CDR3 protein. The sample lists about 89,000 distinct CDR3 sequences, more than 25% occurring once. Input material: blood, either unsorted or a sorted T cell fraction (not recorded which). These receptor sequences come from a male donor with ankylosing spondylitis or in good health (not recorded which).

This rearrangement joins TRBV5-1 to TRBJ2-7; D may be TRBD1 (5 bases). The CDR3 covers 14 residues. The germline V and J ends were trimmed by 0 bases and 2 bases, with 9 bases remaining between them. CDR1 and CDR2 (germline): SGHRS, YFSETQ. CDR3 residues: CASSLVYRPYEQYF. The CDR3 DNA sequence: TGCGCCAGCAGCTTGGTTTACAGGCCCTACGAGCAGTACTTC. Full variable domain (missing parts from reference TRBV5-1 and TRBJ2-7): KAGVTQTPRYLIKTRGQQVTLSCSPISGHRSVSWYQQTPGQGLQFLFEYFSETQRNKGNFPGRFSGRQFSNSRSEMNVSTLELGDSALYLCASSLVYRPYEQYFGPGTRLTVT.

The gene calls are TRBV7-2 and TRBJ1-1, with a weak D call TRBD1 (6 bases). Germline V gene data show CDR1 as SGHTA and CDR2 as FQGNSA. Trimming cost V 1 base and J 5 bases, with 14 bases left between them. CDR3 size: 15 residues. The CDR3 coding sequence is TGTGCCAGCAGCTTAGTGCGGGGGGCGGGTACTGAAGCTTTCTTT. The encoded protein is CASSLVRGAGTEAFF.

This sequence joins TRBV20-1 and TRBJ1-1; a possible D gene is TRBD1 (6 bases). The V gene's germline CDR1 is DFQATT and CDR2 SNEGSKA (reference sequence). The CDR3 has 13 residues. CDR3 residues: CTIPGEEHTEAFF. As DNA, the CDR3 is TGCACTATTCCAGGGGAGGAACACACTGAAGCTTTCTTT.

In this sample, this clonotype turned up once. The chain has TRBV11-1 and TRBJ1-1; maybe TRBD1 (5 bases). This CDR3 has 14 amino acids. V gave up 4 bases and J gave up 5 bases, with 14 bases separating them. The germline V gene encodes CDR1 SGHAT and CDR2 FQDESV (reference sequence). The CDR3 DNA reads TGTGCCAGCAGCTCAAGGGGAACGAGGACTGAAGCTTTCTTT. Its protein is CASSSRGTRTEAFF.

The chain couples TRBV7-9 to TRBJ1-4, with 10 bases identical to TRBD1. Per germline, CDR1 SEHNR and CDR2 FQNEAQ (reference sequence). The CDR3 loop spans 14 amino acids. V was pared by 4 bases and J by 7 bases, with 3 bases of the junction left unmatched. The CDR3 protein is CASSYGTGVEKLFF. CDR3 nucleotides: TGTGCCAGCAGCTACGGGACAGGGGTTGAAAAACTGTTTTTT.

DNA of the CDR3: TGTGCCAGCAGCCTACAGGGCTTTATGAACACTGAAGCTTTCTTT. It encodes CASSLQGFMNTEAFF. The gene calls are TRBV7-8 and TRBJ1-1; possibly TRBD1 for D (6 bases). The ends were cut back, 5 bases at V and 0 bases at J, with 13 bases in the middle. CDR1 and CDR2 (germline): SGHVS, FQNEAQ. The CDR3 consists of 15 residues.

J is TRBJ1-6 and V is TRBV18; 9 nucleotides line up with TRBD1. CDR1 is KGHSH, CDR2 LQKENI, per germline. Germline trimming cut 8 bases from V and 10 bases from J; bases unmatched to any gene: 6. This CDR3 comprises 13 residues. The CDR3 DNA reads TGTGCCAGCCTCCGGGACAGGGACTCACCCCTCCACTTT. It specifies CASLRDRDSPLHF.

The sample holds a few counts of this clonotype. The chain joins TRBV29-1 to TRBJ1-2; TRBD1 agrees at 8 bases. Germline V lookup: CDR1 SQVTM, CDR2 ANQGSEA. V was clipped by 4 bases and J by 7 bases; unmatched bases: 11. This CDR3 comprises 14 residues. CDR3 in DNA: TGCAGCGTTGGGCCCGTACAGGGGGATGGTGGCTACACCTTC. The encoded protein is CSVGPVQGDGGYTF.

This clonotype was seen only a few times. J is TRBJ1-1 and V is TRBV7-9; perhaps TRBD1 as D (6 bases). CDR3 length equals 13 residues. Germline CDR1 and CDR2: SEHNR and FQNEAQ (reference sequence). With 5 bases removed from V and 5 bases from J, the gap between germline ends came to 12 bases. CDR3 amino acids: CASSHRGGTEAFF. Written as DNA, the CDR3 is TGTGCCAGCAGCCACAGAGGGGGGACTGAAGCTTTCTTT.

The rearrangement links TRBV20-1 to TRBJ1-5; D ambiguous. Germline CDR1 and CDR2: DFQATT and SNEGSKA (reference sequence). Trimming took off 3 bases at V and 2 bases at J, with 11 bases between the two ends. The CDR3 loop spans 14 amino acids. This CDR3 is CSASWGAGNQPQHF. The CDR3 nucleotides read TGCAGTGCTAGCTGGGGTGCGGGCAATCAGCCCCAGCATTTT.

This chain joins TRBV6-1 and TRBJ1-1; 7 bases match TRBD1. Germline V CDR1 and CDR2: MNHNS, SASEGT. The ends lost 6 bases at V and 4 bases at J; junction bases unmatched: 8. The length of the CDR3 is 14 residues. The CDR3 coding sequence is TGTGCCAGCAGGACGCAGGGGGACGGCACTGAAGCTTTCTTT. Its translation is CASRTQGDGTEAFF.

This chain uses TRBV3-1 with TRBJ1-3; no definite D call. Germline V gene sequence: CDR1 LGHDT, CDR2 YNNKEL (reference sequence). The CDR3 has 15 amino acids. V lost 1 base and J lost 0, with 7 bases in between. The CDR3 sequence: CASSQGGNSGNTIYF. CDR3 DNA: TGTGCCAGCAGCCAAGGAGGGAACTCTGGAAACACCATATATTTT.

This chain links TRBV5-4 with TRBJ1-5; D remains ambiguous. Germline V gene data show CDR1 as SGHNT and CDR2 as YYREEE (reference sequence). This CDR3 contains 14 residues. Trimming took 0 bases from V and 9 from J, leaving 13 bases between them. The DNA of the CDR3 is TGTGCCAGCAGCTTGGGGCGCCTCAGTGGGCCCCAGCATTTT. This gives the protein CASSLGRLSGPQHF.

This chain uses TRBV5-1 with TRBJ2-3; TRBD1 is a possible D gene (6 bases). The CDR3 loop spans 13 amino acids. Trimming took off 0 bases at V and 4 bases at J, with 6 bases between the two ends. CDR1 is SGHRS and CDR2 is YFSETQ in the germline V gene. The DNA for the CDR3 is TGCGCCAGCAGCTTGGGACAGGCAGATACGCAGTATTTT. Amino acid sequence: CASSLGQADTQYF.

The V call is TRBV29-1, the J call TRBJ1-5; TRBD1 matches at 9 bases. CDR1 SQVTM and CDR2 ANQGSEA come from the germline V gene. Trimming removed 6 bases from V and 2 bases from J; junction bases left unmatched: 8. CDR3 length: 15 amino acids. The CDR3: CSVDTGGAGNQPQHF. CDR3 bases: TGCAGCGTGGACACAGGGGGCGCGGGCAATCAGCCCCAGCATTTT.

The chain carries TRBV7-9 and TRBJ2-6, with TRBD2 as a possible D gene (6 bases). V lost 4 bases, J lost 4 bases, and 11 bases lay in between. Germline CDR1 reads SEHNR; CDR2 reads FQNEAQ (reference sequence). This CDR3 comprises 15 residues. The CDR3 protein is CASSWRGAGANVLTF. DNA of the CDR3: TGTGCCAGCAGCTGGAGGGGTGCAGGGGCCAACGTCCTGACTTTC.

This clonotype was counted only a few times. The chain is built from TRBV5-1 and TRBJ2-1; D remains unclear. CDR1 is SGHRS, CDR2 YFSETQ, per germline. The V end lost 4 bases, the J end lost 1 base, and 15 bases lay between the germline ends. This CDR3 spans 16 amino acids. The CDR3 DNA is TGCGCCAGCAGCCACCAGGCAGAGATATCCTACAATGAGCAGTTCTTC. Translating it yields CASSHQAEISYNEQFF.

The genes are TRBV5-1 and TRBJ2-1; 9 bases map to TRBD2. V was pared by 6 bases and J by 8 bases, with 12 bases of the junction left unmatched. The CDR3 loop spans 15 amino acids. Germline V gene sequence: CDR1 SGHRS, CDR2 YFSETQ. Written as DNA, the CDR3 is TGCGCCAGCAACCCTCTGGCTAGCGGGGCCCATGAGCAGTTCTTC. Translated: CASNPLASGAHEQFF.

The genes are TRBV10-3 and TRBJ2-3, with TRBD2 matching 9 bases. This CDR3 contains 15 residues. The trim removed 2 bases at V and 9 bases at J, leaving 9 bases unmatched. Germline lookup yields CDR1 ENHRY and CDR2 SYGVKD. The CDR3 DNA reads TGTGCCATCAGTGAGAGTAGCGGGAGTGAGGGGACGCAGTATTTT. Its protein product is CAISESSGSEGTQYF.

This clonotype was seen more than once but under ten times. The J gene is TRBJ2-1, the V gene TRBV30; D is uncertain. This CDR3 is 11 amino acids long. CDR1 GTSNPN and CDR2 SVGIG come from the germline V gene (reference sequence). V was shortened by 1 base and J by 6 bases, with 4 bases between the two germline ends. The CDR3 DNA reads TGTGCCTGGAGTGCGATCAATGAGCAGTTCTTC. Protein product: CAWSAINEQFF. Variable domain in full (rest from reference TRBV30 and TRBJ2-1): SQTIHQWPATLVQPVGSPLSLECTVEGTSNPNLYWYRQAAGRGLQLLFYSVGIGQISSEVPQNLSASRPQDRQFILSSKKLLLSDSGFYLCAWSAINEQFFGPGTRLTVL.

The gene calls are TRBV5-1 and TRBJ2-1; a possible D gene is TRBD1 (5 bases). The CDR3 length is 15 residues. Trimming shortened V by 5 bases and J by 5 bases, and 17 bases separated the two germline ends. Germline values: CDR1 SGHRS, CDR2 YFSETQ. In DNA form, the CDR3 reads TGCGCCAGCAGGCAGGGTCCCGGCAGTAACAATGAGCAGTTCTTC. Translated: CASRQGPGSNNEQFF. Variable domain in full (rest from reference TRBV5-1 and TRBJ2-1): KAGVTQTPRYLIKTRGQQVTLSCSPISGHRSVSWYQQTPGQGLQFLFEYFSETQRNKGNFPGRFSGRQFSNSRSEMNVSTLELGDSALYLCASRQGPGSNNEQFFGPGTRLTVL.

The chain has TRBV19 and TRBJ1-1, with D possibly TRBD1 on 6 matching bases. This CDR3 region has 15 residues. V lost 2 bases to trimming and J lost 6 bases, with 16 bases between them. Germline CDR1 and CDR2: LNHDA and SQIVND (reference sequence). CDR3 nucleotide sequence: TGTGCCAGTAGTATAATAGGGGACATGGACGCTGAAGCTTTCTTT. Translated, it gives CASSIIGDMDAEAFF. Supplemented by reference TRBV19 and TRBJ1-1, the full variable domain reads DGGITQSPKYLFRKEGQNVTLSCEQNLNHDAMYWYRQDPGQGLRLIYYSQIVNDFQKGDIAEGYSVSREKKESFPLTVTSAQKNPTAFYLCASSIIGDMDAEAFFGQGTRLTVV.

The rearrangement uses TRBV2 and TRBJ2-7, with 8 positions matching TRBD2. CDR3 length: 13 amino acids. Germline lookup yields CDR1 SNHLY and CDR2 FYNNEI. The V segment lost 7 bases and the J segment 0 bases; nucleotides outside the gene matches: 2. The CDR3 nucleotides read TGTGCCAGCACACTAGCGGACTCCTACGAGCAGTACTTC. Protein sequence: CASTLADSYEQYF. The entire variable domain, with the rest obtained from reference TRBV2 and TRBJ2-7, is as follows: EPEVTQTPSHQVTQMGQEVILRCVPISNHLYFYWYRQILGQKVEFLVSFYNNEISEKSEIFDDQFSVERPDGSNFTLKIRSTKLEDSAMYFCASTLADSYEQYFGPGTRLTVT.

This clonotype was counted once. V usage is TRBV6-1 and J usage is TRBJ1-4; TRBD1 aligns across 10 bases. Germline values: CDR1 MNHNS, CDR2 SASEGT. J lost 5 bases, V lost 8 bases, and 5 bases had no gene match. The CDR3 runs 14 residues. CDR3 in DNA: TGTGCCAGCTCTACGGGACAGGGGAATGAAAAACTGTTTTTT. This encodes CASSTGQGNEKLFF.

The chain couples TRBV20-1 to TRBJ1-1; D perhaps matches TRBD1 (5 bases). The CDR3 is 14 amino acids. CDR1 and CDR2 (germline): DFQATT, SNEGSKA (reference sequence). The V end lost 5 bases, the J end lost 4 bases, and 17 bases lay between the germline ends. In DNA, the CDR3 is TGCAGTGCTCACCGGGGCTTCTCGTCCACTGAAGCTTTCTTT. Protein product: CSAHRGFSSTEAFF.